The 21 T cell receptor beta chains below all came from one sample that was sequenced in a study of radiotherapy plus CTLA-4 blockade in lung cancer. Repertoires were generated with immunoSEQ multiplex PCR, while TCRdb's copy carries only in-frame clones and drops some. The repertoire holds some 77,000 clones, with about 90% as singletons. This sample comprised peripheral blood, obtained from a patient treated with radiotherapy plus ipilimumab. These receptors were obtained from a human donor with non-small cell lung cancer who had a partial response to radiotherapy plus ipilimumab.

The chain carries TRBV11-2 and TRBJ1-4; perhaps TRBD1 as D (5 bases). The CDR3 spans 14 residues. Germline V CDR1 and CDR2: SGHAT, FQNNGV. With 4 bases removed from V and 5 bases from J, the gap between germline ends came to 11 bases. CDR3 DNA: TGTGCCAGCAGCTCAGGGTGGGGAAATGAAAAACTGTTTTTT. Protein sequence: CASSSGWGNEKLFF.

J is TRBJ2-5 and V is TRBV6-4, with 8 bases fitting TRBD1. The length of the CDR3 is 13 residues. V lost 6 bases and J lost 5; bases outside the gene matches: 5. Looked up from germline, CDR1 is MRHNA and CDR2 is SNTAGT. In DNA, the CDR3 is TGTGCCAGCAGCCAGACAGGGGAGGAGACCCAGTACTTC. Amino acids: CASSQTGEETQYF.

CDR3: CASKEGRGADTQYF. CDR3 in DNA: TGCGCCAGCAAGGAAGGCAGGGGCGCAGATACGCAGTATTTT. The chain joins TRBV5-1 to TRBJ2-3; perhaps TRBD1 as D (6 bases). V lost 6 bases and J lost 4, with 15 bases in between. Germline CDR1 reads SGHRS; CDR2 reads YFSETQ. CDR3 size: 14 residues.

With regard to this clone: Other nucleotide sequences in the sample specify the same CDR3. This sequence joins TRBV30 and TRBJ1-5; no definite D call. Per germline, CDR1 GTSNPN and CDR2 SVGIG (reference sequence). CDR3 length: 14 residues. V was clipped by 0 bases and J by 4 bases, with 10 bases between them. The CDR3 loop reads CAWSVVAGNQPQHF. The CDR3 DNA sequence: TGTGCCTGGAGTGTTGTGGCGGGGAATCAGCCCCAGCATTTT.

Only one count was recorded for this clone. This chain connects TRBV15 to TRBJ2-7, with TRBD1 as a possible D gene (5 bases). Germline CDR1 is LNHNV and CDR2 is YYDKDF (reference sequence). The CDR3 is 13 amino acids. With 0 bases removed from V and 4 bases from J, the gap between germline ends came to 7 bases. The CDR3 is CATSRDRGYEQYV. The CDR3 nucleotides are TGTGCCACCAGCAGAGATAGGGGATACGAGCAGTACGTC.

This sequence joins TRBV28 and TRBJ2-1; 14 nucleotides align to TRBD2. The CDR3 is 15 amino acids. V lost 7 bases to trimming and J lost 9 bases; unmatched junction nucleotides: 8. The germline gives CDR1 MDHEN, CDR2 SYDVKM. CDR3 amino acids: CASTQPTSGRVEQFF. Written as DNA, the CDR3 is TGTGCCAGCACCCAGCCGACTAGCGGGAGGGTTGAGCAGTTCTTC.

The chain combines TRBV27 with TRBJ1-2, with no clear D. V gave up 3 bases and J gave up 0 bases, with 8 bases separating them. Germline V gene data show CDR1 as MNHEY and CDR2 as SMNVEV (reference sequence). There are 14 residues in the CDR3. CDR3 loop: CASSFGAANYGYTF. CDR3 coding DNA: TGTGCCAGCAGTTTTGGAGCCGCTAACTATGGCTACACCTTC.

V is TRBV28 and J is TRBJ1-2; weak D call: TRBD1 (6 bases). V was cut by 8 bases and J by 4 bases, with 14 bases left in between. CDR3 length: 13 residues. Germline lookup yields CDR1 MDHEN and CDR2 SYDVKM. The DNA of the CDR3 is TGTGCCAGCGGGGGCCGCCCTGGCTATGGCTACACCTTC. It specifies CASGGRPGYGYTF.

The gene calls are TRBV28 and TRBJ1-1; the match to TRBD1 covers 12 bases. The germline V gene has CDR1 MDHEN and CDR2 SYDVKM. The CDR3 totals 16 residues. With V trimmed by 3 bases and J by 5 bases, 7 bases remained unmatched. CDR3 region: CASSFSGQGAGTEAFF. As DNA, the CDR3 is TGTGCCAGCAGTTTTTCGGGACAGGGGGCCGGGACTGAAGCTTTCTTT. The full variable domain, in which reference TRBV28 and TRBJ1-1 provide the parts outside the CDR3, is DVKVTQSSRYLVKRTGEKVFLECVQDMDHENMFWYRQDPGLGLRLIYFSYDVKMKEKGDIPEGYSVSREKKERFSLILESASTNQTSMYLCASSFSGQGAGTEAFFGQGTRLTVV.

CDR3 sequence reads: CASSEALHRSGYTF. CDR3 DNA sequence: TGTGCCAGCAGTGAAGCGCTCCATCGAAGCGGCTACACCTTC. This sequence joins TRBV6-1 and TRBJ1-2; D not certain. V was trimmed by 0 bases and J by 8 bases, leaving 13 bases between them. CDR3 length: 14 residues. Germline assignment: CDR1 MNHNS and CDR2 SASEGT.

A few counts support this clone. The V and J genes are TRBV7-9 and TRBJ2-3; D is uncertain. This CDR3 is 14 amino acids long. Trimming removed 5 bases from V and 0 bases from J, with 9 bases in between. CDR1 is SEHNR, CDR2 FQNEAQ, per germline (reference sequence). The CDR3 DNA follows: TGTGCCAGCAGCCCCCCAAGCAGCACAGATACGCAGTATTTT. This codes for CASSPPSSTDTQYF.

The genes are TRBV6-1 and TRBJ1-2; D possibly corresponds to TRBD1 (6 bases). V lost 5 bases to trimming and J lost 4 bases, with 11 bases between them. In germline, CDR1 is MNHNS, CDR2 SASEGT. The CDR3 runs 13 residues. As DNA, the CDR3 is TGTGCCAGCAGTACAGGGCCATCCTATGGCTACACCTTC. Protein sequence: CASSTGPSYGYTF.

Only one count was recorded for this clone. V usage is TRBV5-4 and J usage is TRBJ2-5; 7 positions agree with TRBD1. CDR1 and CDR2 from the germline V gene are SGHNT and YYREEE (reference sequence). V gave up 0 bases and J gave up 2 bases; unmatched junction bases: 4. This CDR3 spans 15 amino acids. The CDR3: CASSLEPGQQETQYF. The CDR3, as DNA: TGTGCCAGCAGCTTGGAACCGGGACAGCAAGAGACCCAGTACTTC.

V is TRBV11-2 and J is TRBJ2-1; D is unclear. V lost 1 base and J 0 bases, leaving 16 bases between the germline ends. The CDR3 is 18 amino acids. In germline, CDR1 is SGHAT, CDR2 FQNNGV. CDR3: CASSLVDFWVNSYNEQFF. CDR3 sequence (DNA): TGTGCCAGCAGCTTAGTTGACTTCTGGGTAAACTCCTACAATGAGCAGTTCTTC. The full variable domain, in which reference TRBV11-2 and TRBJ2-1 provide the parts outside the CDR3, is EAGVAQSPRYKIIEKRQSVAFWCNPISGHATLYWYQQILGQGPKLLIQFQNNGVVDDSQLPKDRFSAERLKGVDSTLKIQPAKLEDSAVYLCASSLVDFWVNSYNEQFFGPGTRLTVL.

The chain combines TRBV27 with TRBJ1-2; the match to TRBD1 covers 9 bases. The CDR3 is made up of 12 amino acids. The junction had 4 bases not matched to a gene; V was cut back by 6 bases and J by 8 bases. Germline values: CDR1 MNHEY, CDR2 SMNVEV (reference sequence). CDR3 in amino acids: CASRRTGEGYTF. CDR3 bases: TGTGCCAGCAGACGGACAGGGGAAGGCTACACCTTC.

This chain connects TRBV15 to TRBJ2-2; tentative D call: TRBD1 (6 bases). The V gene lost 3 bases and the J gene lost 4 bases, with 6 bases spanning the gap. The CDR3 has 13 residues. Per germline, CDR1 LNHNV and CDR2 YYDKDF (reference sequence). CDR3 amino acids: CATSRDSTGELFF. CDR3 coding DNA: TGTGCCACCAGCAGGGACAGCACCGGGGAGCTGTTTTTT.

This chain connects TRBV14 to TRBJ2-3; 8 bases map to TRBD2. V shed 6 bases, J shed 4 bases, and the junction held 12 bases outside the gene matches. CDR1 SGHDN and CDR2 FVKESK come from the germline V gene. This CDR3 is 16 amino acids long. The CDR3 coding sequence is TGTGCCAGCAGTGCGGAACTAGCGGCCGGCTCAGATACGCAGTATTTT. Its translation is CASSAELAAGSDTQYF.

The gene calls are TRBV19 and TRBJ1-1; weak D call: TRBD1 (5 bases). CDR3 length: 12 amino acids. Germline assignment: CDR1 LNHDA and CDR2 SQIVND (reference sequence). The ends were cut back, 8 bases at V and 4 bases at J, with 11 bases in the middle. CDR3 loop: CASQRGTTEAFF. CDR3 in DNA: TGTGCCAGTCAGCGGGGCACCACTGAAGCTTTCTTT.

The CDR3 coding sequence is TGTGCCTGGAGTGTATATAGGGGGCCGGGTACTCAGGGGGAGCAGTACTTC. Translating it yields CAWSVYRGPGTQGEQYF. The chain is built from TRBV30 and TRBJ2-7; 7 positions agree with TRBD1. This CDR3 has 17 residues. Germline loops: CDR1 GTSNPN, CDR2 SVGIG (reference sequence). V lost 0 bases, J lost 7 bases, and 18 bases stayed unmatched.

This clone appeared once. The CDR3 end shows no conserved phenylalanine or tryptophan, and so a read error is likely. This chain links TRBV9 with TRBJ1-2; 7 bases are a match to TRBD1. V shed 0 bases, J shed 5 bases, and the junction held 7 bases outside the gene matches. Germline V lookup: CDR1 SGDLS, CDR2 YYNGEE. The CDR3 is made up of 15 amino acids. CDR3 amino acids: CASSVEPGGRYGYTL. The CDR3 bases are TGTGCCAGCAGCGTAGAGCCAGGGGGGAGGTATGGCTACACCCTC.

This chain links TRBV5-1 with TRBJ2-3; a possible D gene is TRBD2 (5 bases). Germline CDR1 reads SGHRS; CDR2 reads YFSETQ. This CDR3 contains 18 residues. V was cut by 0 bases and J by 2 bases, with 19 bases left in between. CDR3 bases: TGCGCCAGCAGCTTGGTCGTCCAGACATGGGGAGTCACAGATACGCAGTATTTT. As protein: CASSLVVQTWGVTDTQYF.